The 14 T cell receptor beta chains listed next were all sequenced from one sample in a study of T-cell reconstitution after alpha-beta-depleted transplantation in children. This sample's TCRbeta library carried unique molecular identifier barcodes. TCRdb passed the PCR reads through MiXCR, listing each CDR3 protein once. The table records more than 550,000 distinct CDR3 sequences, over 9.5% of them present only once. Sequencing was performed on PBMCs from the stem cell graft donor, taken from the stem cell graft. These receptor sequences come from a human donor who donated a stem cell graft to a child with acute myeloid leukemia.

This clonotype was counted between two and nine times. This rearrangement joins TRBV7-8 to TRBJ2-7; 10 bases fit TRBD2. The V segment lost 3 bases and the J segment 0 bases; nucleotides outside the gene matches: 5. CDR3 length: 16 amino acids. Germline CDR1 SGHVS, CDR2 FQNEAQ. CDR3 in amino acids: CASSFSIAGGSYEQYF. CDR3 bases: TGTGCCAGCAGCTTCTCTATAGCGGGAGGCTCCTACGAGCAGTACTTC. The full variable domain, in which reference TRBV7-8 and TRBJ2-7 provide the parts outside the CDR3, is GAGVSQSPRYKVAKRGQDVALRCDPISGHVSLFWYQQALGQGPEFLTYFQNEAQLDKSGLPSDRFFAERPEGSVSTLKIQRTQQEDSAVYLCASSFSIAGGSYEQYFGPGTRLTVT.

Ten or more counts support this clonotype. The chain recombines TRBV10-3 with TRBJ2-1, with 10 bases lining up with TRBD2. This CDR3 has 17 residues. The germline V gene has CDR1 ENHRY and CDR2 SYGVKD. Trimming cost V 0 bases and J 10 bases; bases outside gene matches: 12. The CDR3 region is CAISESGTSVFVQEQFF. The CDR3 DNA reads TGTGCCATCAGTGAGTCCGGGACTAGCGTCTTTGTACAGGAGCAGTTCTTC.

This clonotype was detected only a few times. This sequence joins TRBV27 and TRBJ2-1; D is ambiguous. V lost 6 bases and J lost 0, with 15 bases in between. Germline-derived CDR1 and CDR2 are MNHEY and SMNVEV (reference sequence). This CDR3 has 16 residues. CDR3 region: CASSLRVASSYNEQFF. For the CDR3, the DNA is TGTGCCAGCAGCCTCCGTGTGGCCAGCTCCTACAATGAGCAGTTCTTC.

This chain joins TRBV12-3 or TRBV12-4 and TRBJ1-1; D is undetermined. The length of the CDR3 is 13 residues. The V end lost 8 bases, the J end lost 4 bases, and 14 bases lay between the germline ends. DNA of the CDR3: TGTGCCAGCCTATTTGAGGTGGGCACTGAAGCTTTCTTT. This translates into CASLFEVGTEAFF.

This clonotype has at least ten counts. The chain couples TRBV7-2 to TRBJ1-1; D unclear. V was clipped by 0 bases and J by 1 base, with 6 bases between them. Germline CDR1 is SGHTA and CDR2 is FQGNSA. The CDR3 consists of 14 residues. The CDR3: CASSLAPGNTEAFF. CDR3 sequence (DNA): TGTGCCAGCAGCTTAGCGCCGGGGAACACTGAAGCTTTCTTT.

This chain links TRBV13 with TRBJ1-1; D is undetermined. V lost 11 bases to trimming and J lost 2 bases, with 15 bases between them. The germline CDR1 and CDR2 sequences are PRHDT and FYEKMQ (reference sequence). This CDR3 comprises 13 residues. CDR3: CARCLAGNTEAFF. As DNA, the CDR3 is TGTGCCCGCTGCTTGGCCGGTAACACTGAAGCTTTCTTT.

This clonotype was found a few times. The chain joins TRBV24-1 to TRBJ2-6, with 7 bases identical to TRBD1. Germline V gene lookup returns CDR1 KGHDR and CDR2 SFDVKD. The CDR3 has 16 amino acids. V was pared by 4 bases and J by 4 bases, with 6 bases of the junction left unmatched. The CDR3 nucleotides are TGTGCCACCAGTGACGCGACAGGGTTCGGGGCCAACGTCCTGACTTTC. This codes for CATSDATGFGANVLTF.

J is TRBJ2-1 and V is TRBV25-1; 9 positions match TRBD2. CDR3 length: 15 residues. Looked up from germline, CDR1 is MGHDK and CDR2 is SYGVNS. V was clipped by 3 bases and J by 5 bases; unmatched bases: 5. In nucleotides, the CDR3 is TGTGCCAGCAGTGACCTAGCGGGAACACACAATGAGCAGTTCTTC. Its translation: CASSDLAGTHNEQFF.

The V and J genes are TRBV11-2 and TRBJ2-1; D is unclear. Germline lookup yields CDR1 SGHAT and CDR2 FQNNGV. Trimming removed 2 bases from V and 2 bases from J, with 16 bases in between. This CDR3 comprises 17 residues. The CDR3 sequence is CASSLSWADSPYNEQFF. In nucleotides, the CDR3 is TGTGCCAGCAGCTTATCTTGGGCCGACTCCCCCTACAATGAGCAGTTCTTC.

V gene TRBV20-1 combines with J gene TRBJ1-2, with D perhaps matching TRBD1 (5 bases). CDR1 DFQATT and CDR2 SNEGSKA come from the germline V gene (reference sequence). V gave up 6 bases and J gave up 1 base, with 15 bases separating them. The CDR3 extends over 14 amino acids. CDR3: CSAPKDDSNYGYTF. In DNA, the CDR3 is TGCAGTGCCCCGAAGGACGACAGTAACTATGGCTACACCTTC.

This clonotype occurred many times. The chain recombines TRBV20-1 with TRBJ2-7; 11 positions agree with TRBD2. The germline CDR1 and CDR2 sequences are DFQATT and SNEGSKA (reference sequence). The CDR3 length is 14 residues. V was clipped by 5 bases and J by 6 bases; unmatched bases: 9. In DNA form, the CDR3 reads TGCAGTGCTCGACTGACTAGCGGGACCGGCGAGCAGTACTTC. Amino acids: CSARLTSGTGEQYF.

In its sample, this clonotype was seen many times. J is TRBJ1-6 and V is TRBV12-3 or TRBV12-4; perhaps TRBD1 as D (5 bases). The V end lost 5 bases, the J end lost 7 bases, and 12 bases lay between the germline ends. This CDR3 region has 14 residues. The CDR3 region is CASSPAGGNSPLHF. The CDR3 nucleotides are TGTGCCAGCAGTCCCGCCGGGGGGAATTCACCCCTCCACTTT.

The V gene is TRBV7-2, the J gene TRBJ2-1; 9 positions match TRBD1. CDR1 and CDR2 (germline): SGHTA, FQGNSA. This CDR3 contains 16 residues. V shed 8 bases and J 3 bases; nucleotides not matched to a gene: 11. The DNA of the CDR3 is TGTGCCAGCGCCCGGGGTCCGGGACAGGGCTACAATGAGCAGTTCTTC. As protein: CASARGPGQGYNEQFF.

This clonotype occurred many times. The V call is TRBV14, the J call TRBJ2-3; possibly TRBD2 for D (5 bases). The CDR3 is 14 amino acids. The germline CDR1 and CDR2 sequences are SGHDN and FVKESK. The germline V and J ends were trimmed by 4 bases and 6 bases, with 14 bases remaining between them. The CDR3 region is CASSRTLLGDTQYF. CDR3 coding DNA: TGTGCCAGCAGCCGGACTCTTCTAGGGGATACGCAGTATTTT.